What follows are 28 T cell receptor beta chains derived from one specimen sequenced in a study of spatial heterogeneity in lung cancer. MiXCR, applied by TCRdb to the 5' RACE reads, yields one record per CDR3 protein. The repertoire includes 95,000 to 130,000 distinct CDR3 sequences, less than 15% of them detected once, and 16% sits in the top ten. Time point described: blood at routine non-recurrence follow-up after resection. Unsorted tumor, nontumor lung tissue or cryopreserved PBMC supplied the whole RNA. Sequences were derived from PBMCs, sampled at follow-up. Source of these receptors: a male donor with early-stage non-small cell lung cancer.

This clonotype was observed a few times. This rearrangement joins TRBV7-3 to TRBJ1-1; D is uncertain. CDR1 SGHTA and CDR2 FQGTGA come from the germline V gene. This CDR3 is 15 amino acids long. With 5 bases removed from V and 1 base from J, the gap between germline ends came to 14 bases. The CDR3 reads CASSLSGQTNTEAFF. Written as DNA, the CDR3 is TGTGCCAGCAGCCTCTCGGGCCAAACGAACACTGAAGCTTTCTTT.

V usage is TRBV28 and J usage is TRBJ2-7, with D tentatively TRBD1 (5 bases). Trimming removed 6 bases at V and 3 bases at J, with 12 bases between. The CDR3 spans 13 residues. Germline V gene lookup returns CDR1 MDHEN and CDR2 SYDVKM. The CDR3: CASRLTVSYEQYF. The CDR3 bases are TGTGCCAGCAGATTGACAGTGAGCTACGAGCAGTACTTC.

The V and J genes are TRBV5-5 and TRBJ1-1; TRBD1 might be the D (5 bases). V was cut by 4 bases and J by 0 bases, with 22 bases left in between. The CDR3 covers 18 residues. Germline lookup yields CDR1 SGHKS and CDR2 YYEKEE (reference sequence). DNA for the CDR3: TGTGCCAGCAGCCGGTTTTTCCGGGACTCCAGAATGAACACTGAAGCTTTCTTT. Translation: CASSRFFRDSRMNTEAFF. The full variable domain, rest sourced from reference TRBV5-5 and TRBJ1-1, is DAGVTQSPTHLIKTRGQQVTLRCSPISGHKSVSWYQQVLGQGPQFIFQYYEKEERGRGNFPDRFSARQFPNYSSELNVNALLLGDSALYLCASSRFFRDSRMNTEAFFGQGTRLTVV.

This clonotype was recorded at least ten times. This sequence joins TRBV7-3 and TRBJ2-1, with no clear D. Per the germline V gene, CDR1 is SGHTA and CDR2 is FQGTGA. CDR3 length: 13 residues. With 1 base removed from V and 5 bases from J, the gap between germline ends came to 6 bases. The CDR3 protein is CASSLMADNEQFF. The CDR3, as DNA: TGTGCCAGCAGCTTAATGGCGGACAATGAGCAGTTCTTC.

The J gene is TRBJ2-1, the V gene TRBV29-1; D gene uncertain. The CDR3 totals 13 residues. Germline V gene sequence: CDR1 SQVTM, CDR2 ANQGSEA. The V gene lost 6 bases and the J gene lost 6 bases, with 15 bases spanning the gap. The CDR3 protein is CSVSIRVGNEQFF. DNA of the CDR3: TGCAGCGTATCCATTCGAGTGGGCAATGAGCAGTTCTTC.

In its sample, this clonotype was seen a few times. The chain has TRBV7-2 and TRBJ1-6; D gene ambiguous. The CDR3 runs 14 residues. Trimming cost V 1 base and J 8 bases, with 9 bases left between them. Germline CDR1 is SGHTA and CDR2 is FQGNSA. CDR3 residues: CASSLGEVHSPLHF. The CDR3 nucleotides are TGTGCCAGCAGCTTAGGAGAGGTTCATTCACCCCTCCACTTT.

This clonotype was found many times. V gene TRBV5-1 combines with J gene TRBJ2-7; D not certain. Trimming took 0 bases from V and 3 from J, leaving 4 bases between them. In germline, CDR1 is SGHRS, CDR2 YFSETQ. This CDR3 is 12 amino acids long. The DNA for the CDR3 is TGCGCCAGCAGCTTGGACTTCTACGAGCAGTACTTC. Protein sequence: CASSLDFYEQYF.

The rearrangement links TRBV20-1 to TRBJ2-7; a possible D gene is TRBD2 (6 bases). V was pared by 5 bases and J by 4 bases, with 21 bases between. This CDR3 is 15 amino acids long. The germline CDR1 and CDR2 sequences are DFQATT and SNEGSKA (reference sequence). The DNA for the CDR3 is TGCAGTGCTCGCCCGGGAGTGGGGTCTGGATACGAGCAGTACTTC. Protein sequence: CSARPGVGSGYEQYF.

This clonotype was recorded many times. The gene calls are TRBV25-1 and TRBJ1-2; 9 nucleotides agree with TRBD1. This CDR3 region has 16 residues. CDR1 is MGHDK, CDR2 SYGVNS, per germline. Germline trimming cut 5 bases from V and 5 bases from J; bases unmatched to any gene: 12. This chain's CDR3 is CASSLTGGSAPYGYTF. CDR3 DNA: TGTGCCAGCAGTCTGACAGGGGGTTCCGCCCCATATGGCTACACCTTC.

This clonotype was counted at least ten times. The chain couples TRBV28 to TRBJ1-6; no clear D. This CDR3 contains 15 residues. Germline loops: CDR1 MDHEN, CDR2 SYDVKM. Trimming removed 5 bases from V and 0 bases from J, with 8 bases in between. The CDR3, as DNA: TGTGCCAGCAGTCCACTCGGCTCCTATAATTCACCCCTCCACTTT. Amino acid sequence: CASSPLGSYNSPLHF. The full variable domain, with the rest looked up from reference TRBV28 and TRBJ1-6, is DVKVTQSSRYLVKRTGEKVFLECVQDMDHENMFWYRQDPGLGLRLIYFSYDVKMKEKGDIPEGYSVSREKKERFSLILESASTNQTSMYLCASSPLGSYNSPLHFGNGTRLTVT.

This clonotype was found a few times. The chain employs TRBV6-1 and TRBJ1-5; TRBD1 might be the D (5 bases). Germline V gives CDR1 MNHNS, CDR2 SASEGT. This CDR3 has 15 residues. With 1 base removed from V and 0 bases from J, the gap between germline ends came to 7 bases. CDR3 in DNA: TGTGCCAGCAGTGAAGGGACACTTAGCAATCAGCCCCAGCATTTT. Translated: CASSEGTLSNQPQHF.

This clonotype showed up just a few times. The rearrangement uses TRBV10-3 and TRBJ2-7, with 8 bases aligning to TRBD2. V lost 7 bases to trimming and J lost 6 bases; unmatched junction nucleotides: 8. The germline V gene encodes CDR1 ENHRY and CDR2 SYGVKD. This CDR3 has 13 residues. Here the CDR3 DNA reads TGTGCCATCACCGCCGGGGGGGGAACCGAGCAGTACTTC. Protein product: CAITAGGGTEQYF.

The J gene is TRBJ2-7, the V gene TRBV5-1, with 7 bases that match TRBD1. V lost 0 bases and J lost 3; bases outside the gene matches: 6. Germline V gene sequence: CDR1 SGHRS, CDR2 YFSETQ. This CDR3 spans 15 amino acids. The CDR3 DNA reads as TGCGCCAGCAGCTTGGATCTGACAGGGATCTACGAGCAGTACTTC. It is translated as CASSLDLTGIYEQYF.

This clonotype was found a few times. The rearrangement uses TRBV6-4 and TRBJ2-2, with D perhaps TRBD2 (6 bases). This CDR3 comprises 14 residues. V gave up 6 bases and J gave up 4 bases, with 12 bases separating them. Germline V CDR1 and CDR2: MRHNA, SNTAGT. This CDR3 reads CASRRDSFTGELFF. Here the CDR3 DNA reads TGTGCCAGCAGACGGGACTCTTTCACCGGGGAGCTGTTTTTT.

In this sample, this clonotype turned up many times. The CDR3 region is CASSLEILSAEYF. CDR3 DNA: TGTGCCAGCAGCTTAGAAATCCTTTCCGCCGAGTACTTC. V usage is TRBV7-2 and J usage is TRBJ2-4; D is unresolved. The germline gives CDR1 SGHTA, CDR2 FQGNSA. The CDR3 is 13 residues long. V lost 1 base to trimming and J lost 14 bases, with 15 bases between them.

V is TRBV14 and J is TRBJ2-7, with a tentative D call TRBD1 (5 bases). With 1 base removed from V and 5 bases from J, the gap between germline ends came to 6 bases. CDR3 length: 12 amino acids. Germline V lookup: CDR1 SGHDN, CDR2 FVKESK. DNA of the CDR3: TGTGCCAGCAGCCAAGCAGGGAACGAGCAGTACTTC. Protein: CASSQAGNEQYF.

The chain couples TRBV4-1 to TRBJ2-2; D may match TRBD1 or TRBD2 (6 bases each). V gave up 4 bases and J gave up 6 bases, with 27 bases separating them. Germline CDR1 and CDR2: MGHRA and YSYEKL. This CDR3 spans 19 amino acids. CDR3 protein: CASSLHSAGQSPLAGELFF. The CDR3 coding sequence is TGCGCCAGCAGCCTGCACTCCGCGGGACAATCCCCCCTCGCCGGGGAGCTGTTTTTT.

This clonotype appeared a few times. The gene calls are TRBV18 and TRBJ2-7; TRBD2 is a possible D gene (5 bases). Germline-derived CDR1 and CDR2 are KGHSH and LQKENI. The CDR3 spans 13 residues. With 3 bases removed from V and 0 bases from J, the gap between germline ends came to 6 bases. The CDR3 region is CASSPGVSYEQYF. The CDR3 DNA reads TGTGCCAGCTCACCCGGGGTCTCCTACGAGCAGTACTTC.

This clonotype turned up a few times. The rearrangement joins TRBV5-6 to TRBJ1-1, with TRBD1 as a possible D gene (5 bases). Trimming took 6 bases from V and 3 from J, leaving 21 bases between them. The CDR3 contains 16 residues. CDR1 is SGHDT and CDR2 is YYEEEE in the germline V gene. The CDR3 sequence is CASTSPATRADTEAFF. The CDR3 DNA reads as TGTGCCAGCACATCCCCGGCCACCAGGGCAGACACTGAAGCTTTCTTT.

The chain is built from TRBV2 and TRBJ2-7; D gene unclear. From germline, CDR1 is SNHLY and CDR2 FYNNEI. This CDR3 is 11 amino acids long. V was pared by 11 bases and J by 3 bases, with 11 bases between. This CDR3 is CAGSTLYEQYF. For the CDR3, the DNA is TGTGCCGGCTCGACCCTCTACGAGCAGTACTTC. Full variable domain (remainder filled in from reference TRBV2 and TRBJ2-7): EPEVTQTPSHQVTQMGQEVILRCVPISNHLYFYWYRQILGQKVEFLVSFYNNEISEKSEIFDDQFSVERPDGSNFTLKIRSTKLEDSAMYFCAGSTLYEQYFGPGTRLTVT.

Ten or more counts support this clonotype. This chain links TRBV29-1 with TRBJ2-3; TRBD1 is a possible D gene (6 bases). Trimming pared 0 bases from V and 1 base from J, leaving 11 bases between. From germline, CDR1 is SQVTM and CDR2 ANQGSEA. The CDR3 covers 15 residues. Written as DNA, the CDR3 is TGCAGCGTTGAAGAGAGAAACAGGGGCACAGATACGCAGTATTTT. This encodes CSVEERNRGTDTQYF.

This clonotype was seen only a few times. This chain links TRBV20-1 with TRBJ1-5, with no clear D. V was trimmed by 1 base and J by 8 bases, leaving 12 bases between them. Germline V gene sequence: CDR1 DFQATT, CDR2 SNEGSKA (reference sequence). CDR3 length equals 13 residues. The DNA of the CDR3 is TGCAGTGCTAGAGGGCAGCCCACGGAGCCCCAGCATTTT. It codes for CSARGQPTEPQHF.

This clonotype has more than one count but fewer than ten. V is TRBV14 and J is TRBJ1-4; TRBD1 aligns across 10 bases. This CDR3 contains 16 residues. Germline CDR1 SGHDN, CDR2 FVKESK. Trimming at V came to 5 bases and at J to 6 bases, leaving 9 bases not matched to a gene. For the CDR3, the DNA is TGTGCCAGCAGCAATCATCCGGGACAGGGGCATGAAAAACTGTTTTTT. Protein product: CASSNHPGQGHEKLFF.

The chain couples TRBV6-2 or TRBV6-3 to TRBJ2-5; D remains ambiguous. V was cut by 5 bases and J by 3 bases, with 19 bases left in between. Germline V gene sequence: CDR1 MNHEY, CDR2 SVGEGT. This CDR3 is built from 16 residues. The CDR3 sequence: CASSGPLTKLKETQYF. The CDR3 coding sequence is TGTGCCAGCAGTGGTCCTCTGACAAAGCTTAAAGAGACCCAGTACTTC.

This chain links TRBV19 with TRBJ2-7; D is uncertain. Trimming stripped 4 bases from V and 2 bases from J, with 9 bases between. This CDR3 comprises 13 residues. Germline-derived CDR1 and CDR2 are LNHDA and SQIVND (reference sequence). Here the CDR3 reads CASSNHPTYEQYF. In DNA form, the CDR3 reads TGTGCCAGTAGTAACCATCCGACCTACGAGCAGTACTTC.

This clonotype was detected many times. This sequence joins TRBV7-9 and TRBJ2-7, with 8 bases aligning to TRBD1. Germline trimming cut 5 bases from V and 6 bases from J; bases unmatched to any gene: 3. This CDR3 region has 12 residues. Germline V lookup: CDR1 SEHNR, CDR2 FQNEAQ (reference sequence). The CDR3 region is CASSGQGSEQYF. DNA of the CDR3: TGTGCCAGCAGCGGACAGGGATCCGAGCAGTACTTC.

The rearrangement joins TRBV20-1 to TRBJ1-1; no clear D gene. V was shortened by 2 bases and J by 4 bases, with 11 bases between the two germline ends. The CDR3 runs 13 residues. Germline-derived CDR1 and CDR2 are DFQATT and SNEGSKA (reference sequence). The CDR3 reads CSARHPVSTEAFF. The CDR3 nucleotides read TGCAGTGCTAGACACCCAGTGAGCACTGAAGCTTTCTTT.

This chain connects TRBV20-1 to TRBJ2-3, with 9 bases that match TRBD1. The V gene's germline CDR1 is DFQATT and CDR2 SNEGSKA (reference sequence). The V segment lost 6 bases and the J segment 0 bases; nucleotides outside the gene matches: 13. CDR3 length: 17 amino acids. CDR3 bases: TGCAGTGCCCCCGACAGGGGGGGACCTTCTAGCACAGATACGCAGTATTTT. Translating it yields CSAPDRGGPSSTDTQYF.